Below are 20 T cell receptor beta chains sequenced from a single sample in a study of cytomegalovirus exposure and HLA in healthy donors (dated by TCRdb to 2017 to 2019). The receptor library was made with the immunoSEQ multiplex PCR assay. The multiplex PCR relied on a mix of 60 forward primers for TCR Vbeta segments and 13 reverse primers for TCR Jbeta segments. TCRdb took over this immuneACCESS table, retaining in-frame rearrangements with V and J assigned. Such tables are incomplete; in checked studies, under half of the missing clones stem from an unresolved V gene, and the remainder is unexplained. In this sample the table shows some 80,000 clones, under 80% of which occur a single time. The ten largest make up roughly 12% of the sample. The sequenced material came from PBMCs. Receptors were obtained from a human donor in good health.

V gene TRBV19 combines with J gene TRBJ1-2, with 7 bases matching TRBD1. Losses at the gene ends were 7 bases for V and 3 bases for J; bases not matched to a gene: 5. The CDR3 runs 13 residues. From germline, CDR1 is LNHDA and CDR2 SQIVND (reference sequence). The CDR3 DNA reads TGTGCCAGTATTAGCGACAGGGACTATGGCTACACCTTC. It translates to CASISDRDYGYTF.

V gene TRBV11-2 combines with J gene TRBJ1-2, with a tentative D call TRBD1 (5 bases). The CDR3 has 14 residues. V lost 5 bases and J 8 bases, leaving 18 bases between the germline ends. Germline V gives CDR1 SGHAT, CDR2 FQNNGV. The CDR3 nucleotides are TGTGCCAGCAGCCCTTCGGGGGGATCCGGCGGCTACACCTTC. Translation: CASSPSGGSGGYTF.

V usage is TRBV6-1 and J usage is TRBJ1-5; D is uncertain. The CDR3 has 13 amino acids. V gave up 7 bases and J gave up 0 bases, with 7 bases separating them. Looked up from germline, CDR1 is MNHNS and CDR2 is SASEGT. CDR3: CASNGNSNQPQHF. The DNA for the CDR3 is TGTGCCAGCAACGGGAATAGCAATCAGCCCCAGCATTTT.

The rearrangement links TRBV4-3 to TRBJ2-2; tentatively, D is TRBD1 (5 bases). Trimming pared 2 bases from V and 3 bases from J, leaving 13 bases between. This CDR3 is 16 amino acids long. CDR1 and CDR2 from the germline V gene are LGHNA and YSLEER. CDR3 in amino acids: CASSQIWQGYTGELFF. The CDR3, as DNA: TGCGCCAGCAGCCAAATATGGCAGGGATACACCGGGGAGCTGTTTTTT.

The rearrangement links TRBV19 to TRBJ2-6; 8 positions agree with TRBD1. V gave up 7 bases and J gave up 0 bases; unmatched junction bases: 8. CDR3 length equals 17 residues. The V gene's germline CDR1 is LNHDA and CDR2 SQIVND (reference sequence). Here the CDR3 DNA reads TGTGCCAGTAAAGGGACAGGCGGTTCCTCTGGGGCCAACGTCCTGACTTTC. Translating it yields CASKGTGGSSGANVLTF.

This chain uses TRBV29-1 with TRBJ1-1, with D perhaps matching TRBD1 (5 bases). Trimming took off 4 bases at V and 1 base at J, with 7 bases between the two ends. This CDR3 region has 12 residues. Germline values: CDR1 SQVTM, CDR2 ANQGSEA. The CDR3 DNA reads TGCAGCGTTGGGGGCACGAACACTGAAGCTTTCTTT. Protein: CSVGGTNTEAFF.

This clone turned up a few times. The chain is built from TRBV4-1 and TRBJ1-4; TRBD1 aligns across 7 bases. This CDR3 is built from 16 residues. Germline values: CDR1 MGHRA, CDR2 YSYEKL. The V gene end was trimmed by 1 base and the J gene end by 4 bases; junction bases not matched to a gene: 6. The CDR3 here is CASSQARGHSNEKLFF. Written as DNA, the CDR3 is TGCGCCAGCAGCCAAGCTAGGGGGCACAGTAATGAAAAACTGTTTTTT.

The chain has TRBV5-1 and TRBJ1-3; tentatively, D is TRBD1 (6 bases). Trimming removed 3 bases at V and 0 bases at J, with 10 bases between. The CDR3 runs 15 residues. Germline lookup yields CDR1 SGHRS and CDR2 YFSETQ. As DNA, the CDR3 is TGCGCCAGCAGCTGGCGGGGGCTCTCTGGAAACACCATATATTTT. This encodes CASSWRGLSGNTIYF.

This clone occurred once. The chain carries TRBV29-1 and TRBJ2-1; the match to TRBD1 covers 11 bases. The CDR3 has 16 residues. The J segment lost 2 bases and the V segment lost 0 bases, leaving 3 bases of the junction unmatched. Germline CDR1 is SQVTM and CDR2 is ANQGSEA. CDR3 in DNA: TGCAGCGTTGAAGAACCGGGACAGGGGGCCTACAATGAGCAGTTCTTC. This codes for CSVEEPGQGAYNEQFF.

The chain uses TRBV13 and TRBJ2-3; 12 nucleotides agree with TRBD2. The CDR3 is made up of 17 amino acids. Per germline, CDR1 PRHDT and CDR2 FYEKMQ (reference sequence). V gave up 5 bases and J gave up 1 base; unmatched junction bases: 7. The CDR3 coding sequence is TGTGCCAGCAGCGAGACTAGCGGGGGCCCCCGCACAGATACGCAGTATTTT. Encoded protein: CASSETSGGPRTDTQYF.

This chain links TRBV7-2 with TRBJ2-5, with D maybe TRBD1 (6 bases). Germline CDR1 SGHTA, CDR2 FQGNSA. With 6 bases removed from V and 4 bases from J, the gap between germline ends came to 12 bases. The CDR3 loop spans 13 amino acids. This CDR3 is CASSRGQRETQYF. The DNA for the CDR3 is TGTGCCAGCAGTCGAGGACAGAGAGAGACCCAGTACTTC.

Only a few counts were recorded for this clone. The chain joins TRBV7-2 to TRBJ2-3, with TRBD2 matching 11 bases. The V segment lost 5 bases and the J segment 5 bases; nucleotides outside the gene matches: 9. This CDR3 is 16 amino acids long. CDR1 is SGHTA and CDR2 is FQGNSA in the germline V gene. The chain's CDR3 is CASSRSGGAGGDTQYF. The CDR3 DNA reads TGTGCCAGCAGCCGTAGCGGGGGGGCCGGAGGAGATACGCAGTATTTT.

CDR3 bases: TGTGCCACCAGCAGGGACAGTGGAGTATACGAGCAGTACTTC. Its translation: CATSRDSGVYEQYF. The chain employs TRBV15 and TRBJ2-7, with D maybe TRBD1 (6 bases). The germline V gene has CDR1 LNHNV and CDR2 YYDKDF (reference sequence). Deletions cut 3 bases from V and 4 bases from J, with 13 bases between. This CDR3 spans 14 amino acids. The complete variable domain, with remaining parts taken from reference TRBV15 and TRBJ2-7, reads DAMVIQNPRYQVTQFGKPVTLSCSQTLNHNVMYWYQQKSSQAPKLLFHYYDKDFNNEADTPDNFQSRRPNTSFCFLDIRSPGLGDTAMYLCATSRDSGVYEQYFGPGTRLTVT.

This chain joins TRBV6-6 and TRBJ1-2; 8 nucleotides align to TRBD1. With 7 bases clipped from V and 2 bases from J, the junction kept 9 bases outside the gene matches. The CDR3 totals 15 residues. Germline V lookup: CDR1 MNHNY, CDR2 SVGAGI (reference sequence). The CDR3 DNA follows: TGTGCCAGCACCGAGGGACAGGCCTCAAACTATGGCTACACCTTC. Its protein is CASTEGQASNYGYTF.

This clone was detected only a few times. The chain is built from TRBV29-1 and TRBJ2-5; 8 nucleotides match TRBD1. From germline, CDR1 is SQVTM and CDR2 ANQGSEA. V lost 4 bases and J lost 5; bases outside the gene matches: 6. The CDR3 runs 13 residues. CDR3 region: CSVVQGAGETQYF. The CDR3 coding sequence is TGCAGCGTTGTCCAGGGGGCTGGGGAGACCCAGTACTTC. Full variable domain (missing parts from reference TRBV29-1 and TRBJ2-5): SAVISQKPSRDICQRGTSLTIQCQVDSQVTMMFWYRQQPGQSLTLIATANQGSEATYESGFVIDKFPISRPNLTFSTLTVSNMSPEDSSIYLCSVVQGAGETQYFGPGTRLLVL.

V usage is TRBV7-9 and J usage is TRBJ1-1; D unresolved. This CDR3 has 14 amino acids. V was pared by 4 bases and J by 3 bases, with 12 bases between. CDR1 and CDR2 from the germline V gene are SEHNR and FQNEAQ (reference sequence). Written as DNA, the CDR3 is TGTGCCAGCAGCTGGAGAGGGTCGGACACTGAAGCTTTCTTT. Translated: CASSWRGSDTEAFF.

The V call is TRBV21-1, the J call TRBJ2-7; no DNA check was done on the table's D call, TRBD2. TRBV21-1 is recorded as a pseudogene. This CDR3 has 14 residues. The CDR3 bases are TGTGCCAGCAGCAAATGCCCCTCCCTAGCGGGAAGGGACTTC. Its protein product is CASSKCPSLAGRDF.

The gene calls are TRBV7-9 and TRBJ1-4; 12 bases are shared with TRBD1. Per the germline V gene, CDR1 is SEHNR and CDR2 is FQNEAQ (reference sequence). After removal of 5 bases from V and 6 bases from J, the junction contained 7 bases not matched to a gene. This CDR3 comprises 16 residues. The CDR3 reads CASSKGQGAIYEKLFF. The CDR3 DNA reads as TGTGCCAGCAGCAAGGGACAGGGGGCAATTTATGAAAAACTGTTTTTT. The entire variable domain, with the rest obtained from reference TRBV7-9 and TRBJ1-4, is as follows: DTGVSQNPRHKITKRGQNVTFRCDPISEHNRLYWYRQTLGQGPEFLTYFQNEAQLEKSRLLSDRFSAERPKGSFSTLEIQRTEQGDSAMYLCASSKGQGAIYEKLFFGSGTQLSVL.

The DNA for the CDR3 is TGTGCCAGCCTGGGACAGGGGCAGCCCCAGCATTTT. Translated: CASLGQGQPQHF. The gene calls are TRBV2 and TRBJ1-5, with 10 nucleotides matching TRBD1. There are 12 residues in the CDR3. CDR1 SNHLY and CDR2 FYNNEI come from the germline V gene. J lost 7 bases, V lost 8 bases, and 2 bases had no gene match.

The CDR3 sequence is CASSVDRSSYNEQFF. The CDR3 nucleotides are TGTGCCAGCAGTGTCGACAGGAGCTCCTACAATGAGCAGTTCTTC. This chain connects TRBV2 to TRBJ2-1; tentatively, D is TRBD1 (6 bases). The CDR3 extends over 15 amino acids. CDR1 SNHLY and CDR2 FYNNEI come from the germline V gene. V gave up 4 bases and J gave up 0 bases, with 10 bases separating them. The full variable domain, in which reference TRBV2 and TRBJ2-1 provide the parts outside the CDR3, is EPEVTQTPSHQVTQMGQEVILRCVPISNHLYFYWYRQILGQKVEFLVSFYNNEISEKSEIFDDQFSVERPDGSNFTLKIRSTKLEDSAMYFCASSVDRSSYNEQFFGPGTRLTVL.